This TCR beta chain was captured by sequencing in a study of T cells after yellow fever vaccination. This clonotype came up many times. This CDR3 spans 15 amino acids. Germline CDR1 SGHAT, CDR2 FQNNGV. After removal of 5 bases from V and 4 bases from J, the junction contained 9 bases not matched to a gene. Synthesis of TCR cDNA relied on 5'RACE template switching, which attached a universal primer site and UMIs. TCRdb analysed the 5' RACE reads with MiXCR anew, one entry per CDR3 protein. The sample lists 20,000 to 25,000 distinct CDR3 sequences, 5.2% seen once, with around 19% in the top ten. The origin of this receptor is a man aged 18 to 29 who received the YFV17D yellow fever vaccine. Here the sequenced sample was PBMCs, either bulk or a sorted T-cell subset (CD4+, CD8+, memory, or dextramer-sorted; not recorded which), taken about 41 days after the first yellow fever vaccination. The V call is TRBV11-2, the J call TRBJ1-2, with 8 bases lining up with TRBD1. CDR3 in DNA: TGTGCCAGCAGCGGACAGGGATCGATTCGCTATGGCTACACCTTC. It yields the protein CASSGQGSIRYGYTF.